The 28 T cell receptor beta chains below come from one sample, sequenced in a study of monozygotic twins with inflammatory bowel disease. TCRdb re-analyzed the 5' RACE reads; it lists each CDR3 protein once, without DNA. The table lists more than 350,000 distinct CDR3 sequences. What was sequenced was blood. The receptors stem from a human donor with ulcerative colitis or Crohn's disease, or a healthy co-twin of an affected twin (not recorded which).

The rearrangement uses TRBV30 and TRBJ2-6; TCRdb's D call of TRBD1 is untestable without DNA. The germline V gene has CDR1 GTSNPN and CDR2 SVGIG (reference sequence). CDR3 size: 14 residues. This chain's CDR3 is CAWEGDRDPNVLTF.

V usage is TRBV28 and J usage is TRBJ2-1; without DNA, the TCRdb call of TRBD1 cannot be checked. The germline CDR1 and CDR2 sequences are MDHEN and SYDVKM. This CDR3 is built from 13 residues. The CDR3 is CASRGDEDYEQFF.

The gene calls are TRBV10-3 and TRBJ1-2; no DNA is available, so the TRBD1 call from TCRdb remains unchecked. Germline V CDR1 and CDR2: ENHRY, SYGVKD. The CDR3 has 13 amino acids. CDR3 sequence reads: CAISDRERFGYTF.

This chain connects TRBV11-1 to TRBJ2-5; the TRBD1 assignment by TCRdb is unverifiable without DNA. CDR3 length: 17 amino acids. Germline lookup yields CDR1 SGHAT and CDR2 FQDESV (reference sequence). The CDR3 protein is CASSSNPGTGGAETQYF.

The chain links TRBV27 to TRBJ2-7. The CDR3 length is 14 residues. Per the germline V gene, CDR1 is MNHEY and CDR2 is SMNVEV (reference sequence). CDR3: CASSLKRLGYEQYF.

V and J are TRBV10-3 and TRBJ2-2; with no DNA, the TCRdb D assignment of TRBD2 cannot be verified. Looked up from germline, CDR1 is ENHRY and CDR2 is SYGVKD. The CDR3 has 14 residues. Here the CDR3 reads CAISESGGTGELFF.

V and J are TRBV29-1 and TRBJ2-1; TCRdb indicates TRBD1, and absent DNA this call remains unverified. The CDR3 loop spans 15 amino acids. Germline-derived CDR1 and CDR2 are SQVTM and ANQGSEA. The CDR3 is CSVEAPGTGLYEQFF.

This chain uses TRBV7-2 with TRBJ1-2; TCRdb designates TRBD1, a call that cannot be tested without DNA. Germline CDR1 and CDR2: SGHTA and FQGNSA. CDR3 size: 15 residues. CDR3 amino acids: CASSLRDSFYYGYTF.

CDR3 amino acids: CASSPGPGTGEGGQETQYF. The V gene is TRBV11-1, the J gene TRBJ2-5; TCRdb selects TRBD1, and the lack of DNA leaves this call unchecked. The CDR3 runs to 19 residues. Per the germline V gene, CDR1 is SGHAT and CDR2 is FQDESV (reference sequence).

This rearrangement joins TRBV28 to TRBJ2-3; the TCRdb D gene call, TRBD1, has no DNA to confirm it. Germline V gene data show CDR1 as MDHEN and CDR2 as SYDVKM. The CDR3 is made up of 13 amino acids. Here the CDR3 reads CASMGQYTDTQYF. Drawing the rest from reference TRBV28 and TRBJ2-3, the complete variable domain is DVKVTQSSRYLVKRTGEKVFLECVQDMDHENMFWYRQDPGLGLRLIYFSYDVKMKEKGDIPEGYSVSREKKERFSLILESASTNQTSMYLCASMGQYTDTQYFGPGTRLTVL.

J is TRBJ1-2 and V is TRBV19; TCRdb names TRBD1, which stays unverified in the absence of DNA. The CDR3 spans 14 residues. In germline, CDR1 is LNHDA, CDR2 SQIVND (reference sequence). The CDR3: CASSPTGLVGGYTF.

The chain has TRBV12-3 or TRBV12-4 and TRBJ2-3. This CDR3 is built from 16 residues. The CDR3 protein is CASSLVRLRSTDTQYF.

The chain combines TRBV20-1 with TRBJ2-7; the TCRdb D gene call, TRBD2, has no DNA to confirm it. The CDR3 sequence is 13 residues long. Germline V CDR1 and CDR2: DFQATT, SNEGSKA (reference sequence). The CDR3 loop reads CSASRREAGEQYF.

The chain is built from TRBV7-9 and TRBJ1-5. The CDR3 covers 15 residues. Germline V gives CDR1 SEHNR, CDR2 FQNEAQ (reference sequence). The CDR3 region is CASSPIADSKQPQHF.

The rearrangement uses TRBV12-3 or TRBV12-4 and TRBJ2-5; as DNA is missing, the TRBD2 call by TCRdb cannot be tested. CDR3 length: 13 amino acids. The CDR3 sequence: CASSPRRRETQYF.

The chain joins TRBV20-1 to TRBJ1-2; TCRdb's D call of TRBD1 is untestable without DNA. The CDR3 is 13 residues long. Per the germline V gene, CDR1 is DFQATT and CDR2 is SNEGSKA (reference sequence). CDR3 in amino acids: CSARPGQMYGYTF.

This rearrangement joins TRBV4-1 to TRBJ2-5. Per the germline V gene, CDR1 is MGHRA and CDR2 is YSYEKL. The CDR3 contains 15 residues. The chain's CDR3 is CASSQDKSYQETQYF.

CDR3 amino acids: CASSQPHLGQALF. The V call is TRBV5-5, the J call TRBJ2-5; without DNA, the TCRdb call of TRBD1 cannot be checked. The length of the CDR3 is 13 residues. Per the germline V gene, CDR1 is SGHKS and CDR2 is YYEKEE (reference sequence).

The V call is TRBV5-1, the J call TRBJ2-3; the D gene TCRdb calls, TRBD2, cannot be checked with no DNA. Looked up from germline, CDR1 is SGHRS and CDR2 is YFSETQ. The CDR3 runs to 15 residues. This chain's CDR3 is CASRGTSGLTDTQYF.

The chain links TRBV20-1 to TRBJ2-1; TCRdb designates TRBD1, a call that cannot be tested without DNA. The CDR3 extends over 16 amino acids. The germline V gene encodes CDR1 DFQATT and CDR2 SNEGSKA (reference sequence). CDR3 amino acids: CSATLGGVGSYNEQFF.

The chain carries TRBV4-1 and TRBJ2-3. Germline V gene sequence: CDR1 MGHRA, CDR2 YSYEKL. The CDR3 sequence is 14 residues long. CDR3 protein: CASSQAETTDTQYF.

V usage is TRBV5-1 and J usage is TRBJ2-2; TCRdb names TRBD2, which stays unverified in the absence of DNA. The CDR3 is 15 amino acids. The germline V gene has CDR1 SGHRS and CDR2 YFSETQ. CDR3 sequence reads: CASRLTAGNTGELFF.

The chain links TRBV5-1 to TRBJ1-1. The germline gives CDR1 SGHRS, CDR2 YFSETQ. CDR3 length: 14 residues. The CDR3 here is CASSWGSDAAEAFF.

This chain connects TRBV7-3 to TRBJ2-6. The germline V gene has CDR1 SGHTA and CDR2 FQGTGA. The CDR3 extends over 15 amino acids. Here the CDR3 reads CASSLGVSGANVLTF.

The rearrangement uses TRBV7-9 and TRBJ1-6; TCRdb outputs TRBD1, but without DNA this stays unchecked. CDR3 length: 16 residues. Germline V lookup: CDR1 SEHNR, CDR2 FQNEAQ (reference sequence). CDR3 in amino acids: CASSLTRTVRSSPLHF.

The rearrangement links TRBV5-1 to TRBJ2-5. The V gene's germline CDR1 is SGHRS and CDR2 YFSETQ. The CDR3 has 12 amino acids. The CDR3 spells CASRDQQETQYF.

This chain links TRBV2 with TRBJ2-3. This CDR3 region has 14 residues. Germline V gene lookup returns CDR1 SNHLY and CDR2 FYNNEI. CDR3 amino acids: CASKQSLAADTQYF.

The gene calls are TRBV7-8 and TRBJ2-4; TCRdb's D gene call, TRBD2, goes unchecked for lack of DNA. This CDR3 is 15 amino acids long. In germline, CDR1 is SGHVS, CDR2 FQNEAQ. CDR3 loop: CASSHRLTSRGMQYF.